The sequence of this TCR beta chain was determined in a study of blood T cell repertoires in COVID-19. Individuals drawn from 20 to 25 US areas were about 18 to 90 years old. Cohort placement rested on clinical history that participants reported themselves. Some clones are missing from TCRdb's copy, which holds only in-frame ones; the method was immunoSEQ multiplex PCR. The sample shows approximately 220,000 clones, just under 90% of them seen only once. CDR1 and CDR2 from the germline V gene are MNHEY and SMNVEV (reference sequence). Trimming cost V 3 bases and J 4 bases; bases outside gene matches: 6. The CDR3 consists of 15 residues.

This chain uses TRBV27 with TRBJ2-1, with 7 bases lining up with TRBD2. This clonotype was obtained from a woman in her 30s with acute COVID-19. Sequenced sample: PBMCs or T cells enriched from blood (not recorded which). The CDR3 DNA reads as TGTGCCAGCAGTTTCGGCGGGGGAAAGTACAATGAGCAGTTCTTC. Its translation is CASSFGGGKYNEQFF.